The clone carrying this T cell receptor beta chain was counted only a few times. Its antigen is unknown. The data stem from a study of beta chain features in type 1 diabetes. Study-wide points: Among patients with Type 1 diabetes, TCRB CDR3s were moderately but significantly shorter in every one of the four CD4+ subsets.

TCRB transcripts that were expressed got sequenced, as all of the isolated RNA had been reverse transcribed. The table came from immunoSEQ multiplex PCR; TCRdb's copy has only in-frame clones and leaves some out. The profile shows about 230,000 clones, roughly 16% of them singletons. Every single donor gave one heparinised blood draw, and these averaged about 100 mL. The material sequenced was naive CD4+ T cells from blood. This sequence was found in a man aged 30-40 years with type 1 diabetes.

Here the CDR3 DNA reads TGTGCCAGTAGTAGGACTAGCTCGAGCTCCTACAATGAGCAGTTCTTC. It encodes CASSRTSSSSYNEQFF. The rearrangement uses TRBV19 and TRBJ2-1; 8 positions agree with TRBD2. CDR1 and CDR2 from the germline V gene are LNHDA and SQIVND (reference sequence). This CDR3 has 16 residues. Trimming at V came to 4 bases and at J to 0 bases, leaving 5 bases not matched to a gene.